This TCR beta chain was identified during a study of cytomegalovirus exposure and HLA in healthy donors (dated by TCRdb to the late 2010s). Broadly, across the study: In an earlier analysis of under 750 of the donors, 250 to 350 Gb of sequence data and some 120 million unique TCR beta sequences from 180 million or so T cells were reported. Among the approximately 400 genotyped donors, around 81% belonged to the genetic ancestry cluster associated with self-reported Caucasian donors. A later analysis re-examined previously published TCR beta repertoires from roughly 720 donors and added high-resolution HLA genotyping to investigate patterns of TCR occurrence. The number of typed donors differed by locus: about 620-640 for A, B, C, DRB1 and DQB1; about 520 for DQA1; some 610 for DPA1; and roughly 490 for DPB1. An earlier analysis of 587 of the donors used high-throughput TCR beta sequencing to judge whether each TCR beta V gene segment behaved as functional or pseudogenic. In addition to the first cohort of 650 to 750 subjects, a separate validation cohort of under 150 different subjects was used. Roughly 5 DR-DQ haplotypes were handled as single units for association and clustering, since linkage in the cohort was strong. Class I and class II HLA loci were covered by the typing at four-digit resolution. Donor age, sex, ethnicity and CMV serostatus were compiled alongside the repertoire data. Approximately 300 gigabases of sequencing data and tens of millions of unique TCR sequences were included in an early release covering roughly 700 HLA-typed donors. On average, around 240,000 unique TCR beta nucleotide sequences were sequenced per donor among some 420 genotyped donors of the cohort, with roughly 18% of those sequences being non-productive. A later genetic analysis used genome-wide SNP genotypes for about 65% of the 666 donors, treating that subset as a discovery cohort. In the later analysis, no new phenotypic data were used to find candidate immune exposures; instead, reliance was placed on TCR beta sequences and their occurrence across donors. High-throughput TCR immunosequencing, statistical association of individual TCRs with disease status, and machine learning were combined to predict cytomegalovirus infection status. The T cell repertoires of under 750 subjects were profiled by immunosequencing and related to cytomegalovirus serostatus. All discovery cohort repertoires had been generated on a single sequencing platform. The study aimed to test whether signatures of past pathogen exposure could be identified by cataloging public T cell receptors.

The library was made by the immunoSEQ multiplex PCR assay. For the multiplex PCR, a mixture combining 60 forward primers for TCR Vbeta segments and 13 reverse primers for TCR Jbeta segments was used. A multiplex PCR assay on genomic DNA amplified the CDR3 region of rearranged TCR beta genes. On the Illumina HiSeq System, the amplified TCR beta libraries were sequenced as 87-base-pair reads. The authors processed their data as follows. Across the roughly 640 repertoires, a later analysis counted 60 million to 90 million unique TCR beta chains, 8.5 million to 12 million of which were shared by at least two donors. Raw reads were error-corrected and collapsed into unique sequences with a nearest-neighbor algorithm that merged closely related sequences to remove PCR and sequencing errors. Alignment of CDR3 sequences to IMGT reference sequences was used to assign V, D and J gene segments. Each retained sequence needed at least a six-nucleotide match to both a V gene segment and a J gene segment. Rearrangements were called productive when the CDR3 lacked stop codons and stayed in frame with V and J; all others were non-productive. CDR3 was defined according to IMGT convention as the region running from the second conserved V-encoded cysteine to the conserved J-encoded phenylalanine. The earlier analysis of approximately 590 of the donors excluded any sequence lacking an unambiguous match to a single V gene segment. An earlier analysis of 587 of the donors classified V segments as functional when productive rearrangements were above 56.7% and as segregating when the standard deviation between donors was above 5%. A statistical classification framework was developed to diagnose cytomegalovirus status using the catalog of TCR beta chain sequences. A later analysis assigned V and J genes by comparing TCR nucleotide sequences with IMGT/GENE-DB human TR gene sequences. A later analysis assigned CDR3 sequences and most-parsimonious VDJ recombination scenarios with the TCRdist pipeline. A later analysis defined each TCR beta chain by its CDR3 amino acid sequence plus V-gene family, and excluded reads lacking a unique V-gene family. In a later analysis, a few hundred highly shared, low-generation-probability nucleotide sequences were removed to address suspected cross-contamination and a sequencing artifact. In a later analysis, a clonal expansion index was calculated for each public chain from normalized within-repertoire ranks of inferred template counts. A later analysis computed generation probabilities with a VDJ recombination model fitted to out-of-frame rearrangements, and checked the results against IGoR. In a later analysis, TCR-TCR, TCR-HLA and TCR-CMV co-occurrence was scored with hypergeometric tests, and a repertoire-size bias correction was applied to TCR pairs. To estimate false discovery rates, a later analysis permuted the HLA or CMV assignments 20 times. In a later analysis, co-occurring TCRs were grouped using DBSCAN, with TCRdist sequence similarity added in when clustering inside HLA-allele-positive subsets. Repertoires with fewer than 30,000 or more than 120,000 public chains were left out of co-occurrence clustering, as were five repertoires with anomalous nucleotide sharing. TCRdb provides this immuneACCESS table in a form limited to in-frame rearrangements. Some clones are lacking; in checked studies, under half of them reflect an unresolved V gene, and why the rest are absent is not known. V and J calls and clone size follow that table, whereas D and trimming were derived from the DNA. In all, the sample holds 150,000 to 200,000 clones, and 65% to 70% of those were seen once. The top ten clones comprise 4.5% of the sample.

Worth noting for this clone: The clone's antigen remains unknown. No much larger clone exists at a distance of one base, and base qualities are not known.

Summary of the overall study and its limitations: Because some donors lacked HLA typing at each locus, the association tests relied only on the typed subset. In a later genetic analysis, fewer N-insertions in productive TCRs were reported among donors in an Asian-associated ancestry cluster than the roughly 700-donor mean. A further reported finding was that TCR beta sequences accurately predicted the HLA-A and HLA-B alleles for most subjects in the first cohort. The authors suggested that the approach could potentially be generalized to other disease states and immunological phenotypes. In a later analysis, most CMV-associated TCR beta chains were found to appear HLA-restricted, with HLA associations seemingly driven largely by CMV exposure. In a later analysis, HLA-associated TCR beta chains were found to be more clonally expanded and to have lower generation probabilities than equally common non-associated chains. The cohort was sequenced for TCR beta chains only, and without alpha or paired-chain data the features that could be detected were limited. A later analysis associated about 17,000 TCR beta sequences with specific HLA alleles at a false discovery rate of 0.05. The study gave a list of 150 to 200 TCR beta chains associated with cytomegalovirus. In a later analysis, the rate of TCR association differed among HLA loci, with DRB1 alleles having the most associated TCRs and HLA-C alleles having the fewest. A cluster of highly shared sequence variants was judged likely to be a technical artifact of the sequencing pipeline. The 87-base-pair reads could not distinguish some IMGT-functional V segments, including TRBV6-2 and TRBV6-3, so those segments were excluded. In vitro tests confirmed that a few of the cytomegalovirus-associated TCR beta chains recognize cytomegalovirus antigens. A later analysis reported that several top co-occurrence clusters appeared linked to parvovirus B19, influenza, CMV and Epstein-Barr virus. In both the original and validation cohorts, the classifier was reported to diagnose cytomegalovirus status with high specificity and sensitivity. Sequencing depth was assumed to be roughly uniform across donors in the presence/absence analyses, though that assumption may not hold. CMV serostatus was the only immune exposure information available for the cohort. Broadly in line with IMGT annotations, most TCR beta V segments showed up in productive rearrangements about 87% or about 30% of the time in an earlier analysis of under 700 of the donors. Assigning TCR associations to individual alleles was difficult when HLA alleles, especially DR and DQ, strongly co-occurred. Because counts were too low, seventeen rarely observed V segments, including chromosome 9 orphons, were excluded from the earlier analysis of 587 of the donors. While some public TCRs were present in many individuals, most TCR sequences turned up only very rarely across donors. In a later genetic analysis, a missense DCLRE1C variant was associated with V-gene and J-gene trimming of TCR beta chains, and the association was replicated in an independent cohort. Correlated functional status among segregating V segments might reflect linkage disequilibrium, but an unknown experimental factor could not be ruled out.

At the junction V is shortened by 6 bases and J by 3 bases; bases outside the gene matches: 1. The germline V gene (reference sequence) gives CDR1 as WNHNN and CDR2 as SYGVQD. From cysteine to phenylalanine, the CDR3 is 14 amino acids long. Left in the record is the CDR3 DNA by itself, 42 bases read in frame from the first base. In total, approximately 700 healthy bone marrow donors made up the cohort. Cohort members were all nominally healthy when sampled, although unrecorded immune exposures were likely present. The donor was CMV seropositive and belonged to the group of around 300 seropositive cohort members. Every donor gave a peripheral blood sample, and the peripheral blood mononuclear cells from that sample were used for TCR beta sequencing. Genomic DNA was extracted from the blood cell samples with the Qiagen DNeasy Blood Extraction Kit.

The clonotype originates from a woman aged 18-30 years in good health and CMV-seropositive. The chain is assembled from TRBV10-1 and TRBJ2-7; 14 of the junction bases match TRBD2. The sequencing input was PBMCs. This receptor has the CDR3 CASSGTSGGYEQYF. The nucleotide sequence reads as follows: TGCGCCAGCAGCGGGACTAGCGGGGGCTACGAGCAGTACTTC.